Sequencing of this T cell receptor beta chain was carried out in a study of T cells in Graves' hyperthyroidism and ophthalmopathy. Study-wide context: Blood from the periphery was taken at initial diagnosis, before any treatment.

CDR1 and CDR2 (germline): GTSNPN, SVGIG (reference sequence). With 1 base removed from V and 5 bases from J, the gap between germline ends came to 16 bases. This CDR3 spans 15 amino acids. A Clinical Activity Score of at least 3, a NOSPECS grade of at least 4 and a duration under 3 months were recorded in the ophthalmopathy patients. Diagnosis relied on clinical symptoms, serum thyroxine and TRAb, thyroid ultrasound and orbital computed tomography. Whole-study findings and limits: Blood also carried most thyroid clonotypes expanded above 0.001.

The TCR beta CDR3 regions underwent amplification using RNA transcripts as the source. Researchers ran a first-round RT-PCR on the TCR CDR3 using the HTBI primer set. TCRdb redid the calling of the multiplex PCR reads with MiXCR, one entry per CDR3 protein. The table includes nearly 600,000 distinct CDR3 sequences, 14% detected once. A word on this clonotype: Its matching antigen is unknown.

The receptor comes from a woman under 30 with Graves' ophthalmopathy. Sequenced input: blood. This chain joins TRBV30 and TRBJ2-3, with a tentative D call TRBD1 (6 bases). CDR3 bases: TGTGCCTGGAGTGGGGGACAAGGGGGAGAAGATACGCAGTATTTT. Translating gives CAWSGGQGGEDTQYF.